The 28 T cell receptor beta chains given below trace back to one sample, sequenced in a study of T cell responses to AZD1222 COVID-19 vaccine. Clones were sequenced by immunoSEQ multiplex PCR, and TCRdb holds only the in-frame ones, with some missing. The table has 130,000 or so clones, 80% to 90% seen once. The source material was peripheral blood, sampled on day 0 of AZD1222 vaccination. These receptors all stem from an adult in good health.

V is TRBV24-1 and J is TRBJ2-3; 12 bases align to TRBD2. CDR1 is KGHDR, CDR2 SFDVKD, per germline. The CDR3 sequence is 16 residues long. V shed 3 bases, J shed 6 bases, and the junction held 6 bases outside the gene matches. As DNA, the CDR3 is TGTGCCACCAGTGATCTGAGGACTAGCGGGGAGGATACGCAGTATTTT. Its translation is CATSDLRTSGEDTQYF.

The chain employs TRBV19 and TRBJ2-2, with 7 bases aligning to TRBD2. V lost 6 bases to trimming and J lost 4 bases; unmatched junction nucleotides: 2. This CDR3 has 13 amino acids. The germline gives CDR1 LNHDA, CDR2 SQIVND (reference sequence). CDR3 bases: TGTGCCAGTAGGCAGCGGGGCACCGGGGAGCTGTTTTTT. Residues: CASRQRGTGELFF.

This sequence joins TRBV15 and TRBJ1-6; tentatively, D is TRBD1 (6 bases). V lost 0 bases to trimming and J lost 7 bases, with 16 bases between them. This CDR3 contains 17 residues. Looked up from germline, CDR1 is LNHNV and CDR2 is YYDKDF (reference sequence). The CDR3 DNA sequence: TGTGCCACCAGCAGAGATGGTGCGGGACATCGAAATTCACCCCTCCACTTT. This translates into CATSRDGAGHRNSPLHF.

This clone was seen a single time. This chain joins TRBV28 and TRBJ1-1, with 9 nucleotides matching TRBD1. The CDR3 runs to 17 residues. The V segment lost 5 bases and the J segment 4 bases; nucleotides outside the gene matches: 14. Germline lookup yields CDR1 MDHEN and CDR2 SYDVKM. The CDR3 reads CASSLPGTGIVGTEAFF. The CDR3, as DNA: TGTGCCAGCAGTCTACCCGGGACAGGGATCGTAGGCACTGAAGCTTTCTTT. The whole variable domain, remainder taken from reference TRBV28 and TRBJ1-1, is DVKVTQSSRYLVKRTGEKVFLECVQDMDHENMFWYRQDPGLGLRLIYFSYDVKMKEKGDIPEGYSVSREKKERFSLILESASTNQTSMYLCASSLPGTGIVGTEAFFGQGTRLTVV.

There are many counts of this clone. The rearrangement joins TRBV7-3 to TRBJ2-1; D is perhaps TRBD1 (6 bases). V was shortened by 0 bases and J by 5 bases, with 8 bases between the two germline ends. CDR1 SGHTA and CDR2 FQGTGA come from the germline V gene. The CDR3 sequence is 14 residues long. CDR3 loop: CASSLTGADNEQFF. Written as DNA, the CDR3 is TGTGCCAGCAGCTTAACGGGGGCAGACAATGAGCAGTTCTTC.

This rearrangement joins TRBV7-9 to TRBJ1-4, with 8 bases matching TRBD1. V lost 4 bases to trimming and J lost 7 bases; unmatched junction nucleotides: 8. The CDR3 consists of 15 residues. Per germline, CDR1 SEHNR and CDR2 FQNEAQ (reference sequence). In nucleotides, the CDR3 is TGTGCCAGCAGCTCGGACAGGGCGGGAGGTGAAAAACTGTTTTTT. Protein: CASSSDRAGGEKLFF.

This clone was recorded only once. The chain carries TRBV6-5 and TRBJ1-2, with a possible D match to TRBD1 (5 bases). CDR1 and CDR2 from the germline V gene are MNHEY and SVGAGI. Trimming removed 2 bases at V and 8 bases at J, with 18 bases between. This CDR3 contains 15 residues. CDR3 region: CASSYPGAPGRGYTF. The CDR3 DNA sequence: TGTGCCAGCAGTTACCCCGGGGCCCCGGGCCGCGGCTACACCTTC.

The genes are TRBV5-4 and TRBJ1-6; 8 positions agree with TRBD1. The V gene end was trimmed by 3 bases and the J gene end by 10 bases; junction bases not matched to a gene: 12. Germline V gene data show CDR1 as SGHNT and CDR2 as YYREEE (reference sequence). The CDR3 has 16 residues. The CDR3 DNA is TGTGCCAGCAGCTGGGGGAGACAGGGGACGGGATCACCCCTCCACTTT. This codes for CASSWGRQGTGSPLHF.

The chain employs TRBV19 and TRBJ2-3, with 7 bases matching TRBD2. The V segment lost 8 bases and the J segment 1 base; nucleotides outside the gene matches: 12. This CDR3 contains 16 residues. CDR1 is LNHDA, CDR2 SQIVND, per germline (reference sequence). The CDR3 nucleotides read TGTGCCAGTGGGGAGGGACCTCCGAGGCGCACAGATACGCAGTATTTT. Translation: CASGEGPPRRTDTQYF.

The rearrangement joins TRBV28 to TRBJ2-5; 7 positions match TRBD2. Germline V gives CDR1 MDHEN, CDR2 SYDVKM. V was pared by 3 bases and J by 2 bases, with 12 bases of the junction left unmatched. The CDR3 is made up of 17 amino acids. The chain's CDR3 is CASSFGGRAGLQETQYF. The CDR3 DNA is TGTGCCAGCAGTTTTGGTGGGAGGGCCGGGCTTCAAGAGACCCAGTACTTC.

The chain has TRBV9 and TRBJ1-6; 7 nucleotides match TRBD1. Unmatched junction bases numbered 7, after V lost 4 bases and J lost 0 bases. Germline CDR1 reads SGDLS; CDR2 reads YYNGEE. The CDR3 is 17 amino acids. The CDR3 is CASSPGQASSYNSPLHF. The CDR3 DNA reads as TGTGCCAGCAGCCCCGGACAGGCGAGCTCCTATAATTCACCCCTCCACTTT.

The chain joins TRBV4-2 to TRBJ2-1; 11 nucleotides match TRBD2. The ends lost 0 bases at V and 4 bases at J; junction bases unmatched: 5. The germline V gene has CDR1 LGHNA and CDR2 YNFKEQ. The CDR3 extends over 17 amino acids. In DNA form, the CDR3 reads TGTGCCAGCAGCCAAGATCTATTAGCGGGGGGGTACAATGAGCAGTTCTTC. Its protein is CASSQDLLAGGYNEQFF.

CDR3: CASSLKGRAKLFF. DNA for the CDR3: TGTGCCAGCAGCTTGAAGGGAAGAGCAAAACTGTTTTTT. The rearrangement joins TRBV5-4 to TRBJ1-4; no reliable D call. From germline, CDR1 is SGHNT and CDR2 YYREEE (reference sequence). V dropped 1 base and J dropped 10 bases, with 11 bases sitting between them. CDR3 length: 13 amino acids.

V usage is TRBV7-2 and J usage is TRBJ2-3; TRBD2 matches at 11 bases. In germline, CDR1 is SGHTA, CDR2 FQGNSA. V lost 2 bases, J lost 0 bases, and 7 bases stayed unmatched. The CDR3 has 18 amino acids. The CDR3 protein is CASSLRAGTSGSTDTQYF. CDR3 in DNA: TGTGCCAGCAGCTTACGGGCCGGGACTAGCGGTAGCACAGATACGCAGTATTTT. The full variable domain, rest sourced from reference TRBV7-2 and TRBJ2-3, is GAGVSQSPSNKVTEKGKDVELRCDPISGHTALYWYRQSLGQGLEFLIYFQGNSAPDKSGLPSDRFSAERTGGSVSTLTIQRTQQEDSAVYLCASSLRAGTSGSTDTQYFGPGTRLTVL.

This clone was seen just once. The rearrangement uses TRBV20-1 and TRBJ1-3, with unresolved D. Germline CDR1 and CDR2: DFQATT and SNEGSKA (reference sequence). The length of the CDR3 is 14 residues. V was shortened by 3 bases and J by 0 bases, with 9 bases between the two germline ends. CDR3 in DNA: TGCAGTGCTAGTCTACCTAACTCTGGAAACACCATATATTTT. Residues: CSASLPNSGNTIYF.

The chain has TRBV5-1 and TRBJ2-3, with 10 bases aligning to TRBD2. The CDR3 contains 16 residues. J gave up 6 bases and V 0 bases, and 7 bases lay outside the gene matches. Germline CDR1 reads SGHRS; CDR2 reads YFSETQ. The CDR3 spells CASSLVVAGGSDTQYF. Written as DNA, the CDR3 is TGCGCCAGCAGCTTGGTAGTAGCGGGGGGATCTGATACGCAGTATTTT.

V gene TRBV27 combines with J gene TRBJ1-3; a possible D gene is TRBD1 (6 bases). Trimming took 6 bases from V and 0 from J, leaving 15 bases between them. Germline assignment: CDR1 MNHEY and CDR2 SMNVEV (reference sequence). The CDR3 length is 16 residues. In DNA form, the CDR3 reads TGTGCCAGCAGCCGGGGACACCCGAACTCTGGAAACACCATATATTTT. Encoded protein: CASSRGHPNSGNTIYF.

The chain couples TRBV5-4 to TRBJ2-2; 8 bases map to TRBD2. CDR1 SGHNT and CDR2 YYREEE come from the germline V gene (reference sequence). Trimming took 4 bases from V and 1 from J; bases not matched to a gene: 6. This CDR3 has 16 residues. The CDR3: CASSLKRERNTGELFF. CDR3 coding DNA: TGTGCCAGCAGCCTAAAGCGGGAGAGGAACACCGGGGAGCTGTTTTTT.

This clone was detected only once. This chain joins TRBV30 and TRBJ1-2; a weak D match, TRBD1 (5 bases). The germline CDR1 and CDR2 sequences are GTSNPN and SVGIG (reference sequence). The V gene lost 5 bases and the J gene lost 4 bases, with 11 bases spanning the gap. The CDR3 contains 12 residues. CDR3: CAWETVSYGYTF. CDR3 DNA: TGTGCCTGGGAGACAGTAAGCTATGGCTACACCTTC.

This chain uses TRBV9 with TRBJ1-6, with 12 nucleotides matching TRBD1. After removal of 3 bases from V and 7 bases from J, the junction contained 11 bases not matched to a gene. The germline V gene encodes CDR1 SGDLS and CDR2 YYNGEE. The CDR3 loop spans 18 amino acids. The CDR3 reads CASSGGTGGGQSNSPLHF. The CDR3 DNA sequence: TGTGCCAGCAGCGGCGGGACAGGGGGCGGCCAATCGAATTCACCCCTCCACTTT.

This clone was counted a few times. The chain links TRBV18 to TRBJ1-2; D perhaps matches TRBD1 (6 bases). Trimming cost V 5 bases and J 8 bases, with 15 bases left between them. The germline V gene encodes CDR1 KGHSH and CDR2 LQKENI. The CDR3 spans 13 residues. In DNA, the CDR3 is TGTGCCAGCTCAATCGGTGGGGGCCGCGGCTACACCTTC. Amino acids: CASSIGGGRGYTF.

The chain combines TRBV9 with TRBJ2-3, with 11 bases matching TRBD1. CDR1 and CDR2 (germline): SGDLS, YYNGEE. V trimming: 2 bases; J trimming: 4 bases; junction bases outside the gene matches: 3. The CDR3 is 15 amino acids. CDR3 protein: CASSVWTGGADTQYF. The CDR3 nucleotides are TGTGCCAGCAGCGTTTGGACAGGGGGCGCAGATACGCAGTATTTT.

The gene calls are TRBV15 and TRBJ1-1; a possible D gene is TRBD1 (5 bases). The CDR3 has 14 residues. V was cut by 8 bases and J by 4 bases, with 17 bases left in between. Germline CDR1 reads LNHNV; CDR2 reads YYDKDF (reference sequence). The DNA for the CDR3 is TGTGCCACCTGGAGGGGAAGAGGTAGCACTGAAGCTTTCTTT. Translating gives CATWRGRGSTEAFF.

The chain is built from TRBV6-2 or TRBV6-3 and TRBJ1-2; 10 bases are shared with TRBD1. Germline loops: CDR1 MNHEY, CDR2 SVGEGT. J was trimmed by 0 bases and V by 6 bases; bases with no gene match: 7. CDR3 length: 16 amino acids. The CDR3 loop is CASSADRGTANYGYTF. CDR3 DNA: TGTGCCAGCAGCGCGGACAGGGGGACGGCTAACTATGGCTACACCTTC.

This chain connects TRBV13 to TRBJ2-3; D possibly corresponds to TRBD2 (6 bases). Trimming took off 5 bases at V and 2 bases at J, with 11 bases between the two ends. The CDR3 is made up of 14 amino acids. In germline, CDR1 is PRHDT, CDR2 FYEKMQ (reference sequence). The CDR3 sequence is CASSLGGYTDTQYF. CDR3 DNA sequence: TGTGCCAGCAGCCTTGGGGGGTACACAGATACGCAGTATTTT.

The count of this clone is one. The V gene is TRBV27, the J gene TRBJ2-7; possible D gene TRBD2, 7 bases. The CDR3 is 14 amino acids. The germline V and J ends were trimmed by 0 bases and 6 bases, with 12 bases remaining between them. Per germline, CDR1 MNHEY and CDR2 SMNVEV (reference sequence). DNA for the CDR3: TGTGCCAGCAGTTTATCGGGGGGGGCCCGCGAGCAGTACTTC. Protein sequence: CASSLSGGAREQYF.

This clone came up a few times. CDR3 sequence: CASSRDTGSYGYTF. CDR3 nucleotides: TGTGCCAGCAGCCGAGACACAGGGAGCTATGGCTACACCTTC. The V call is TRBV9, the J call TRBJ1-2; the D gene is possibly TRBD1 (6 bases). The CDR3 sequence is 14 residues long. Trimming removed 4 bases at V and 4 bases at J, with 14 bases between. Germline values: CDR1 SGDLS, CDR2 YYNGEE.

This clone was counted once. The chain recombines TRBV6-5 with TRBJ1-5, with D uncertain. The CDR3 is 13 residues long. Germline CDR1 and CDR2: MNHEY and SVGAGI. Trimming stripped 7 bases from V and 7 bases from J, with 14 bases between. For the CDR3, the DNA is TGTGCCAGCATAGGGAGACCGGGACAGCCCCAGCATTTT. Translating it yields CASIGRPGQPQHF.